The 30 T cell receptor beta chains listed next were all sequenced from one sample in a study of PD-1 blockade in mismatch repair-deficient tumors. Generated by immunoSEQ multiplex PCR, the TCRdb table keeps only in-frame clones and is missing some. The sample lists tens of thousands of clones, approximately 81% occurring once. The specimen comprised peripheral blood, sampled 12 weeks after starting pembrolizumab. All receptors come from an adult with mismatch repair-deficient cancer.

This clone has only a few counts. The genes are TRBV19 and TRBJ2-1; 10 nucleotides agree with TRBD2. With V trimmed by 5 bases and J by 7 bases, 11 bases remained unmatched. The germline gives CDR1 LNHDA, CDR2 SQIVND (reference sequence). CDR3 length: 16 residues. This chain's CDR3 is CASSLSAGGPRNEQFF. In DNA, the CDR3 is TGTGCCAGTAGTTTATCAGCGGGAGGGCCGAGAAATGAGCAGTTCTTC.

The V gene is TRBV11-3, the J gene TRBJ1-2, with D perhaps matching TRBD1 (5 bases). CDR1 and CDR2 (germline): SGHNT, YENEEA. The CDR3 sequence is 14 residues long. V lost 2 bases to trimming and J lost 7 bases, with 14 bases between them. CDR3 amino acids: CASSLRRGSAGYTF. CDR3 nucleotides: TGTGCCAGCAGCTTACGGAGGGGATCCGCTGGCTACACCTTC.

V is TRBV6-1 and J is TRBJ2-1, with D uncertain. In germline, CDR1 is MNHNS, CDR2 SASEGT. The V end was cut by 3 bases, the J end by 5 bases, with 5 bases between. This CDR3 is 12 amino acids long. The CDR3 loop is CASSELDNEQFF. The CDR3 DNA follows: TGTGCCAGCAGTGAGTTGGACAATGAGCAGTTCTTC.

The rearrangement links TRBV5-1 to TRBJ2-7; either TRBD1 or TRBD2 may supply D (5 bases each). There are 14 residues in the CDR3. The V end was cut by 4 bases, the J end by 4 bases, with 15 bases between. Germline lookup yields CDR1 SGHRS and CDR2 YFSETQ. This CDR3 is CASSAGSEGYEQYF. In DNA form, the CDR3 reads TGCGCCAGCAGCGCGGGTTCAGAGGGGTACGAGCAGTACTTC.

This clone was recorded a few times. The junction and the germline gene differ at one end; a read error may be behind it. This chain connects TRBV28 to TRBJ1-2, with 7 bases aligning to TRBD1. The germline gives CDR1 MDHEN, CDR2 SYDVKM. This CDR3 has 14 residues. The CDR3: CASSLWTGNYGYTF. Written as DNA, the CDR3 is TGTGCCAGCAGTCTATGGACAGGAAACTATGGCTACACCTTC.

The gene calls are TRBV6-5 and TRBJ1-3; D is uncertain. CDR3 length: 13 residues. Trimming pared 5 bases from V and 2 bases from J, leaving 7 bases between. From germline, CDR1 is MNHEY and CDR2 SVGAGI. CDR3 in DNA: TGTGCCAGCAGTGCCCCTACTGGAAACACCATATATTTT. This sequence encodes CASSAPTGNTIYF.

The chain recombines TRBV29-1 with TRBJ2-7; the match to TRBD1 covers 7 bases. The J segment lost 3 bases and the V segment lost 5 bases, leaving 4 bases of the junction unmatched. This CDR3 is 12 amino acids long. CDR1 and CDR2 from the germline V gene are SQVTM and ANQGSEA. In DNA, the CDR3 is TGCAGCGTTTGGACAGGCCACTACGAGCAGTACTTC. Its protein product is CSVWTGHYEQYF.

Turning to this clone: Within the sample, other DNA sequences also encode this same CDR3. The chain carries TRBV11-3 and TRBJ1-2, with 8 bases fitting TRBD1. Trimming took 5 bases from V and 10 from J; bases not matched to a gene: 6. Germline assignment: CDR1 SGHNT and CDR2 YENEEA. The CDR3 has 12 amino acids. CDR3 nucleotide sequence: TGTGCCAGCAGCCTGAGGACAGGGACCTACACCTTC. It is translated as CASSLRTGTYTF.

The V gene is TRBV13, the J gene TRBJ2-7; no clear D gene. Looked up from germline, CDR1 is PRHDT and CDR2 is FYEKMQ (reference sequence). V was clipped by 3 bases and J by 0 bases, with 9 bases between them. The CDR3 spans 14 residues. The CDR3 here is CASSFSRSSYEQYF. DNA of the CDR3: TGTGCCAGCAGCTTTAGCAGGAGCTCCTACGAGCAGTACTTC.

The J gene is TRBJ1-1, the V gene TRBV10-1; possibly TRBD1 for D (6 bases). V was shortened by 5 bases and J by 2 bases, with 9 bases between the two germline ends. Looked up from germline, CDR1 is WNHNN and CDR2 is SYGVQD (reference sequence). The CDR3 totals 13 residues. DNA of the CDR3: TGCGCCAGCAGTTCGGACAGAAACACTGAAGCTTTCTTT. Translating gives CASSSDRNTEAFF.

V gene TRBV5-4 combines with J gene TRBJ2-7; 14 nucleotides agree with TRBD2. Losses at the gene ends were 4 bases for V and 6 bases for J; bases not matched to a gene: 6. Germline V lookup: CDR1 SGHNT, CDR2 YYREEE (reference sequence). The CDR3 loop spans 15 amino acids. CDR3 loop: CASSQTSGRASEQYF. DNA of the CDR3: TGTGCCAGCAGCCAGACTAGCGGGAGGGCCTCCGAGCAGTACTTC.

This clone was recorded once. This chain joins TRBV13 and TRBJ1-5; D might be TRBD1 (5 bases). The germline CDR1 and CDR2 sequences are PRHDT and FYEKMQ (reference sequence). This CDR3 region has 14 residues. Between the trimmed V and J ends, which lost 3 bases and 6 bases, there was a span of 12 bases. The CDR3 here is CASSFGGIGQPQHF. The CDR3 region has the DNA TGTGCCAGCAGCTTCGGGGGAATAGGTCAGCCCCAGCATTTT.

The chain couples TRBV21-1 to TRBJ2-5; the table's D call, TRBD1, was not checked against the DNA. TRBV21-1 is a pseudogene. The CDR3 has 15 amino acids. The CDR3 nucleotides read TGTGCCAGCAGTATCGGGACACCTCGACAAGAGACCCAGTACTTC. Residues: CASSIGTPRQETQYF.

This chain connects TRBV5-4 to TRBJ2-1, with D perhaps TRBD1 (5 bases). V was pared by 7 bases and J by 0 bases, with 11 bases between. CDR3 length: 14 residues. Germline lookup yields CDR1 SGHNT and CDR2 YYREEE (reference sequence). Here the CDR3 reads CASQRGSSYNEQFF. CDR3 nucleotides: TGTGCCAGCCAAAGGGGAAGCTCCTACAATGAGCAGTTCTTC.

The rearrangement links TRBV15 to TRBJ1-2, with D possibly being TRBD1 (5 bases). CDR3 length equals 16 residues. Trimming pared 3 bases from V and 2 bases from J, leaving 16 bases between. CDR1 and CDR2 (germline): LNHNV, YYDKDF (reference sequence). CDR3 sequence: CATSSASGINNYGYTF. The CDR3 coding sequence is TGTGCCACCAGCAGCGCCTCAGGGATCAACAACTATGGCTACACCTTC.

There are a few counts of this clone. This chain links TRBV5-6 with TRBJ1-5; 10 bases are shared with TRBD1. Germline-derived CDR1 and CDR2 are SGHDT and YYEEEE. This CDR3 is 17 amino acids long. V lost 1 base, J lost 3 bases, and 7 bases stayed unmatched. CDR3 in amino acids: CASSLLRTGGNNQPQHF. CDR3 DNA sequence: TGTGCCAGCAGCTTGCTAAGGACAGGGGGGAACAATCAGCCCCAGCATTTT.

The genes are TRBV15 and TRBJ1-3, with D possibly TRBD1 on 5 matching bases. This CDR3 is built from 15 residues. The germline V gene encodes CDR1 LNHNV and CDR2 YYDKDF (reference sequence). The V end lost 0 bases, the J end lost 8 bases, and 14 bases lay between the germline ends. The CDR3 reads CATSRDRVGDDTIYF. The CDR3 nucleotides are TGTGCCACCAGCAGAGATCGAGTCGGGGACGACACCATATATTTT.

The chain employs TRBV7-3 and TRBJ2-7; no definite D call. This CDR3 region has 14 residues. Germline CDR1 SGHTA, CDR2 FQGTGA. With 3 bases removed from V and 4 bases from J, the gap between germline ends came to 13 bases. The DNA for the CDR3 is TGTGCCAGCAGCTTGAGTGGACCATTTTACGAGCAGTACTTC. It specifies CASSLSGPFYEQYF.

This chain uses TRBV5-1 with TRBJ2-3; 12 nucleotides line up with TRBD2. The CDR3 has 15 residues. V was clipped by 3 bases and J by 5 bases; unmatched bases: 4. Germline lookup yields CDR1 SGHRS and CDR2 YFSETQ. The DNA for the CDR3 is TGCGCCAGCAGCTCCCTAGCGGGAGGGGGAGATACGCAGTATTTT. Its protein is CASSSLAGGGDTQYF. Drawing the rest from reference TRBV5-1 and TRBJ2-3, the complete variable domain is KAGVTQTPRYLIKTRGQQVTLSCSPISGHRSVSWYQQTPGQGLQFLFEYFSETQRNKGNFPGRFSGRQFSNSRSEMNVSTLELGDSALYLCASSSLAGGGDTQYFGPGTRLTVL.

J is TRBJ1-1 and V is TRBV5-6; 8 positions match TRBD1. The CDR3 is 17 residues long. The junction had 13 bases not matched to a gene; V was cut back by 6 bases and J by 0 bases. Germline CDR1 SGHDT, CDR2 YYEEEE. This chain's CDR3 is CASTVDRVFSVNTEAFF. CDR3 in DNA: TGTGCCAGCACCGTGGACAGGGTGTTTTCGGTGAACACTGAAGCTTTCTTT.

This rearrangement joins TRBV19 to TRBJ2-7; 7 bases map to TRBD2. V shed 2 bases and J 2 bases; nucleotides not matched to a gene: 6. Germline CDR1 and CDR2: LNHDA and SQIVND (reference sequence). The CDR3 has 15 residues. CDR3 in amino acids: CASSILAETTYEQYF. The CDR3 DNA follows: TGTGCCAGTAGTATACTAGCGGAGACTACCTACGAGCAGTACTTC.

Here the CDR3 DNA reads TGTGCCACCAGCAGAGAAGGCTGGACCGAGGAGGGCTACACCTTC. Its translation: CATSREGWTEEGYTF. This chain links TRBV15 with TRBJ1-2; D not resolved. Germline CDR1 is LNHNV and CDR2 is YYDKDF (reference sequence). Trimming stripped 0 bases from V and 8 bases from J, with 16 bases between. CDR3 length equals 15 residues. The full variable domain, rest sourced from reference TRBV15 and TRBJ1-2, is DAMVIQNPRYQVTQFGKPVTLSCSQTLNHNVMYWYQQKSSQAPKLLFHYYDKDFNNEADTPDNFQSRRPNTSFCFLDIRSPGLGDTAMYLCATSREGWTEEGYTFGSGTRLTVV.

For the CDR3, the DNA is TGTGCCAGTAGTAGGGCGGACAGGGGGCGTACCGGGGAGCTGTTTTTT. It encodes CASSRADRGRTGELFF. This chain connects TRBV19 to TRBJ2-2; TRBD1 agrees at 11 bases. This CDR3 is built from 16 residues. J lost 5 bases, V lost 4 bases, and 6 bases had no gene match. Germline assignment: CDR1 LNHDA and CDR2 SQIVND (reference sequence). The entire variable domain, with the rest obtained from reference TRBV19 and TRBJ2-2, is as follows: DGGITQSPKYLFRKEGQNVTLSCEQNLNHDAMYWYRQDPGQGLRLIYYSQIVNDFQKGDIAEGYSVSREKKESFPLTVTSAQKNPTAFYLCASSRADRGRTGELFFGEGSRLTVL.

J is TRBJ2-1 and V is TRBV7-2; 10 bases line up with TRBD1. Germline V lookup: CDR1 SGHTA, CDR2 FQGNSA. The CDR3 has 15 amino acids. The V and J ends lost 5 bases and 2 bases, in that order; junction bases with no gene match: 3. CDR3 sequence reads: CASSRDRGPYNEQFF. CDR3 coding DNA: TGTGCCAGCAGCCGGGACAGGGGCCCCTACAATGAGCAGTTCTTC.

This clone was seen more than once but under ten times. The chain recombines TRBV4-1 with TRBJ1-4; a weak D match, TRBD1 (5 bases). The CDR3 covers 18 residues. The V and J ends lost 4 bases and 8 bases respectively, with 26 bases between them. CDR1 is MGHRA and CDR2 is YSYEKL in the germline V gene. CDR3 nucleotides: TGCGCCAGCAGCCTCTCAATCGCGCCGGGACCCGGGGCCGAAAAACTGTTTTTT. Protein product: CASSLSIAPGPGAEKLFF.

This sequence joins TRBV5-1 and TRBJ1-4; a possible D gene is TRBD1 (5 bases). CDR3 size: 15 residues. Germline V CDR1 and CDR2: SGHRS, YFSETQ. V gave up 5 bases and J gave up 7 bases, with 18 bases separating them. In DNA, the CDR3 is TGCGCCAGCAGGCGTGGACTCCATGGGGGTGAAAAACTGTTTTTT. Its translation is CASRRGLHGGEKLFF.

The genes are TRBV5-8 and TRBJ1-5, with TRBD1 identical over 7 bases. Germline CDR1 SGHTS, CDR2 YDEGEE. The CDR3 consists of 16 residues. V shed 0 bases, J shed 4 bases, and the junction held 7 bases outside the gene matches. The CDR3 nucleotides are TGTGCCAGCAGCTTGGGTCTGCAGGGGGTGAATCAGCCCCAGCATTTT. It yields the protein CASSLGLQGVNQPQHF.

The CDR3 bases are TGCGCCAGCAGCCAATCGAGGTCCGCTAGCACAGATACGCAGTATTTT. It codes for CASSQSRSASTDTQYF. The V call is TRBV4-1, the J call TRBJ2-3; no firm D call. The CDR3 loop spans 16 amino acids. Germline CDR1 and CDR2: MGHRA and YSYEKL. V lost 2 bases to trimming and J lost 0 bases, with 12 bases between them.

This clone was observed a single time. The rearrangement joins TRBV14 to TRBJ2-7, with D unresolved. Germline lookup yields CDR1 SGHDN and CDR2 FVKESK. The CDR3 has 12 residues. V lost 4 bases, J lost 2 bases, and 6 bases lay in between. The CDR3 spells CASSPNTYEQYF. The CDR3 nucleotides are TGTGCCAGCAGCCCAAATACCTACGAGCAGTACTTC.

The V call is TRBV11-3, the J call TRBJ2-1; a possible D gene is TRBD1 (6 bases). CDR1 SGHNT and CDR2 YENEEA come from the germline V gene. CDR3 size: 16 residues. Trimming removed 1 base at V and 4 bases at J, with 14 bases between. The CDR3 here is CASSLVIKGVYNEQFF. Written as DNA, the CDR3 is TGTGCCAGCAGCTTAGTTATTAAGGGGGTGTACAATGAGCAGTTCTTC.